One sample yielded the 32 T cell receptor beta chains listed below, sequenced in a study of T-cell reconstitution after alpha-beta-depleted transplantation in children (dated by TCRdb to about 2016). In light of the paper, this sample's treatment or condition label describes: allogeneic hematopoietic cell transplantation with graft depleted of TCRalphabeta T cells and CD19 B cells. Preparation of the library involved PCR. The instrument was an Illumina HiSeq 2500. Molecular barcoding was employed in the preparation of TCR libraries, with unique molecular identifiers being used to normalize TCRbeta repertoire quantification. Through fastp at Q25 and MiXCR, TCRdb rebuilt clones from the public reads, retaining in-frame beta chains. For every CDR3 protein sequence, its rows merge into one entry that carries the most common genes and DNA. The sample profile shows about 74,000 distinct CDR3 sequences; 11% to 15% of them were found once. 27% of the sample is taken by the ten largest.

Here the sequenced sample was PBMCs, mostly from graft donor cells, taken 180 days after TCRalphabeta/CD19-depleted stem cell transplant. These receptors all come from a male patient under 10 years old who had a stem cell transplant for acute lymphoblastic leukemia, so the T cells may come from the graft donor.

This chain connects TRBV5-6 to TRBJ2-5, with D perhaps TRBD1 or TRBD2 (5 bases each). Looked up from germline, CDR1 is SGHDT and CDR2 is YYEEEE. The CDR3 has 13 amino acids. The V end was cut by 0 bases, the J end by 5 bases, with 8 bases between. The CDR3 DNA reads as TGTGCCAGCAGCTTGGGGGGGAAGGAGACCCAGTACTTC. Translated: CASSLGGKETQYF.

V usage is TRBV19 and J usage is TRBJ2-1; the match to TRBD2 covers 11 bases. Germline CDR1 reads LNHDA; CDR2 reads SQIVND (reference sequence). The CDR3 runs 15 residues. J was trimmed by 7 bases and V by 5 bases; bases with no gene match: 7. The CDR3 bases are TGTGCCAGTAGTGGTAGCGGGAGGGCCGGGAATGAGCAGTTCTTC. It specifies CASSGSGRAGNEQFF.

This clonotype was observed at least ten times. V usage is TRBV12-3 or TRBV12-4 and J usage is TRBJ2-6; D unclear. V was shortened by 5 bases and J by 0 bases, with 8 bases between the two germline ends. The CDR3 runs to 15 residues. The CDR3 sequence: CASSRLGSGANVLTF. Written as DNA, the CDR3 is TGTGCCAGCAGTAGACTCGGCTCTGGGGCCAACGTCCTGACTTTC.

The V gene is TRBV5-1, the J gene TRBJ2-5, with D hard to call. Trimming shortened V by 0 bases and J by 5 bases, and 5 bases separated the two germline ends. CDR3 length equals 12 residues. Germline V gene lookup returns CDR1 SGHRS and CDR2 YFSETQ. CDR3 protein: CASSLGAETQYF. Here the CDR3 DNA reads TGCGCCAGCAGCTTGGGAGCGGAGACCCAGTACTTC. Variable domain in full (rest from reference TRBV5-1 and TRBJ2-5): KAGVTQTPRYLIKTRGQQVTLSCSPISGHRSVSWYQQTPGQGLQFLFEYFSETQRNKGNFPGRFSGRQFSNSRSEMNVSTLELGDSALYLCASSLGAETQYFGPGTRLLVL.

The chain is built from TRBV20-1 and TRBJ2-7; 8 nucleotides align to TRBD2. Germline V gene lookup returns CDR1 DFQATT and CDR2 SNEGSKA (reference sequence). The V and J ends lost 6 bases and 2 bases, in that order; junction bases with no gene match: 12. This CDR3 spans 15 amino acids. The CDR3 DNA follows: TGCAGTGCCTCCGGAGTAGCGGGACGAACCTACGAGCAGTACTTC. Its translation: CSASGVAGRTYEQYF.

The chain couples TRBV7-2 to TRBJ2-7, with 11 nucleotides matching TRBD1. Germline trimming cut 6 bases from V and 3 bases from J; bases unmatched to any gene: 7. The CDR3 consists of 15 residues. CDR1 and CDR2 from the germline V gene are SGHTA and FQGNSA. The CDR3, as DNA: TGTGCCAGCAGGTCCCCGGGACAGGGGGTCTACGAGCAGTACTTC. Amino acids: CASRSPGQGVYEQYF.

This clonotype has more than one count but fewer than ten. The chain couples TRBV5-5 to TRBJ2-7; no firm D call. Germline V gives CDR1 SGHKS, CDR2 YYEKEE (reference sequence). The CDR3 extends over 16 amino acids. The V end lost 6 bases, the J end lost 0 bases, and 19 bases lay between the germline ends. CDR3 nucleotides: TGTGCCAGCAAGCCGACTGGAACTTCCGCCTCCTACGAGCAGTACTTC. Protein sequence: CASKPTGTSASYEQYF.

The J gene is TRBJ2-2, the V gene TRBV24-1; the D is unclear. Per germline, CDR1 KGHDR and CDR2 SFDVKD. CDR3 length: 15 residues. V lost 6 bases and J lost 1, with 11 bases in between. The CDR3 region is CATSPWKGNTGELFF. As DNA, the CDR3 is TGTGCCACCAGTCCATGGAAGGGGAACACCGGGGAGCTGTTTTTT.

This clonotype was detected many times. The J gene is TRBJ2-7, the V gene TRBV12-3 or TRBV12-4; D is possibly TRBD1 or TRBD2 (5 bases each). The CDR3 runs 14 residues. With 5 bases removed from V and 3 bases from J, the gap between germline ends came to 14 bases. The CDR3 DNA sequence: TGTGCCAGCAGTCCGGGACCGAGGATCTACGAGCAGTACTTC. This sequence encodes CASSPGPRIYEQYF.

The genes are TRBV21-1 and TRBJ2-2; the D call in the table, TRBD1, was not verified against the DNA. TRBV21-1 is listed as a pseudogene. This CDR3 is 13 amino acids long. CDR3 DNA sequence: TGTGCCAGCAGCAACAGGGATTCCGGGGAGCTGTTTTTT. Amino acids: CASSNRDSGELFF.

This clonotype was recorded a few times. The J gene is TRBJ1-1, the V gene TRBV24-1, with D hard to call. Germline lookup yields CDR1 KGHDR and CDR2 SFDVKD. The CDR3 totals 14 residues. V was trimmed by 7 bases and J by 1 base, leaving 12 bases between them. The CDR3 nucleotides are TGTGCCACCAGGGACGGGGAAACGAACACTGAAGCTTTCTTT. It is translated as CATRDGETNTEAFF.

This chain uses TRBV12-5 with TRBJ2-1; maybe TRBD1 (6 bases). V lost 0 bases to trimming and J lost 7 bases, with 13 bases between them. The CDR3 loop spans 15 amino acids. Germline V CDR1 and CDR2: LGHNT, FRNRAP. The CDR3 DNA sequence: TGTGCTAGTGGTTTGGTAACAGGGCGGAGGAATGAGCAGTTCTTC. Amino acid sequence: CASGLVTGRRNEQFF.

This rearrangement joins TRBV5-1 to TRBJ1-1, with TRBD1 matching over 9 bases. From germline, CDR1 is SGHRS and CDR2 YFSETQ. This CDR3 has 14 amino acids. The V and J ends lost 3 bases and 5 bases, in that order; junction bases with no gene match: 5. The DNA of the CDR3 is TGCGCCAGCAGCTACAGGGGGCGGAGGACTGAAGCTTTCTTT. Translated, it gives CASSYRGRRTEAFF.

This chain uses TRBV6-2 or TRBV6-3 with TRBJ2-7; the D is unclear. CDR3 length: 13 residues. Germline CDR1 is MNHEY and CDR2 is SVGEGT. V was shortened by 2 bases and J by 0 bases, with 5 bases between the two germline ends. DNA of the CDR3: TGTGCCAGCAGTTACGTTAGCTCCTACGAGCAGTACTTC. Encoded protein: CASSYVSSYEQYF.

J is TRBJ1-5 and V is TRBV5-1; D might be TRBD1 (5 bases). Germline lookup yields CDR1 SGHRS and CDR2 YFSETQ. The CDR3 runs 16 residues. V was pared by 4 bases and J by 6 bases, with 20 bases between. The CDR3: CASSRGPDRPGQPQHF. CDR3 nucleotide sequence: TGCGCCAGCAGCCGAGGACCCGACAGACCCGGTCAGCCCCAGCATTTT.

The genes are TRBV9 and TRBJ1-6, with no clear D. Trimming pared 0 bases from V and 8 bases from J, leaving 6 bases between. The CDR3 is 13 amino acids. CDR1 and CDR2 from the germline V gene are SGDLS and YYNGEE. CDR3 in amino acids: CASSVVEDSPLHF. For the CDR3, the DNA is TGTGCCAGCAGCGTAGTTGAGGATTCACCCCTCCACTTT.

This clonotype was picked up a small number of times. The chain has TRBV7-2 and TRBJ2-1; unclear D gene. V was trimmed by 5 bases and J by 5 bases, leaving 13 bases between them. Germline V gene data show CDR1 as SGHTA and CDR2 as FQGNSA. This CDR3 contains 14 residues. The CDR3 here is CASSRPGFHNEQFF. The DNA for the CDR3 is TGTGCCAGCAGCCGTCCCGGGTTCCACAATGAGCAGTTCTTC.

DNA for the CDR3: TGCGCCAGCAGATCCGGGACAGGGGACACAGATACGCAGTATTTT. Its protein is CASRSGTGDTDTQYF. This chain uses TRBV10-1 with TRBJ2-3, with TRBD1 identical over 10 bases. Germline V gene sequence: CDR1 WNHNN, CDR2 SYGVQD (reference sequence). CDR3 size: 15 residues. V was pared by 6 bases and J by 2 bases, with 5 bases of the junction left unmatched.

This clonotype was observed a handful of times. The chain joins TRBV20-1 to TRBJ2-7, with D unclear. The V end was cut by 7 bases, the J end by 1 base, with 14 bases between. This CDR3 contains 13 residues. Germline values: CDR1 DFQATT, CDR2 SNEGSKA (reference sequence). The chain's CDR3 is CSDRRPLSYEQYF. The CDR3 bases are TGCAGTGACCGGAGACCTCTATCCTACGAGCAGTACTTC.

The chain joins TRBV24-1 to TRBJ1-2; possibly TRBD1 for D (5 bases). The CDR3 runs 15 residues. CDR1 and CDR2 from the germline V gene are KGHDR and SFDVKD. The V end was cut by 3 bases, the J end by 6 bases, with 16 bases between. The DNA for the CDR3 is TGTGCCACCAGTGATCCCTTCGCAGGGCTTGATGGCTACACCTTC. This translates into CATSDPFAGLDGYTF.

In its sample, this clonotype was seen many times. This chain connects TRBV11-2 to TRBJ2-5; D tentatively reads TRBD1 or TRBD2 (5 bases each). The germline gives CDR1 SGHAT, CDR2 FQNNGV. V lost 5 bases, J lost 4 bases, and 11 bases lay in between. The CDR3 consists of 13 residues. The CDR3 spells CASSPAGRETQYF. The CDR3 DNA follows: TGTGCCAGCAGCCCCGCAGGGAGAGAGACCCAGTACTTC.

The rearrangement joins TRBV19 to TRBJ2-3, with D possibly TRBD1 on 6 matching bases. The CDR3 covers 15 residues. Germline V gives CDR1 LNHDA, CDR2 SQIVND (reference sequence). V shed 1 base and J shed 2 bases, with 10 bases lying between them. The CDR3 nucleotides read TGTGCCAGTAGTATAGCGGCAGGGGTCACAGATACGCAGTATTTT. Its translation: CASSIAAGVTDTQYF.

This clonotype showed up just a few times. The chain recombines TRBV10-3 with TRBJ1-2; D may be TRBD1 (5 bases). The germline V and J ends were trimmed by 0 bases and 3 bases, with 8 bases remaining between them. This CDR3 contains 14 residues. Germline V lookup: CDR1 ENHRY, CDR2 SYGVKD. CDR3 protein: CAISESGRDYGYTF. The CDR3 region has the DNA TGTGCCATCAGTGAGTCGGGACGGGACTATGGCTACACCTTC.

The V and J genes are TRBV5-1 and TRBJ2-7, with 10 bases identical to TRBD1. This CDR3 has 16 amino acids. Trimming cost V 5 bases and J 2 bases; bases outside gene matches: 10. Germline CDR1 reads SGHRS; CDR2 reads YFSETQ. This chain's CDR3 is CASSYHRDRGAYEQYF. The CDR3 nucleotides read TGCGCCAGCAGTTACCACCGGGACAGGGGCGCCTACGAGCAGTACTTC.

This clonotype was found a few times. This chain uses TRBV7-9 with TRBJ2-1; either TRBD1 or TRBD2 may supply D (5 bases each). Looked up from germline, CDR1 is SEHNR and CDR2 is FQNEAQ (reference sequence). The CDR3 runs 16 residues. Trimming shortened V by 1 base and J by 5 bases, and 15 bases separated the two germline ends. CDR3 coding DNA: TGTGCCAGCAGCTTAGGTCCTAGAGGGGTCCACAATGAGCAGTTCTTC. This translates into CASSLGPRGVHNEQFF.

The CDR3 DNA follows: TGCAGTGCTAGGGTACTAGCGGCAGGATCCTACGAGCAGTACTTC. Protein product: CSARVLAAGSYEQYF. The rearrangement joins TRBV20-1 to TRBJ2-7; 8 positions agree with TRBD2. This CDR3 is 15 amino acids long. Germline CDR1 is DFQATT and CDR2 is SNEGSKA (reference sequence). V shed 3 bases, J shed 1 base, and the junction held 8 bases outside the gene matches.

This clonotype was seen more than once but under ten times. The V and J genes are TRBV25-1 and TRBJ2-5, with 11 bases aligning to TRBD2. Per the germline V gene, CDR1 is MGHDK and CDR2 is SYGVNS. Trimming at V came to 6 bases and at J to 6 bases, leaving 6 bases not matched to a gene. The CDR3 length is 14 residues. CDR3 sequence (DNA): TGTGCCAGCAGAATAGCGGGAGGGCCACAGACCCAGTACTTC. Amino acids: CASRIAGGPQTQYF.

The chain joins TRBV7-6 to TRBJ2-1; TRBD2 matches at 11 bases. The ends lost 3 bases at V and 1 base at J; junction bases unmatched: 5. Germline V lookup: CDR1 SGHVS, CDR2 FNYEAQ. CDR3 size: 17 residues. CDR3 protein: CASSFTSGSGSYNEQFF. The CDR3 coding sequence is TGTGCCAGCAGCTTTACTAGCGGGAGTGGGTCCTACAATGAGCAGTTCTTC.

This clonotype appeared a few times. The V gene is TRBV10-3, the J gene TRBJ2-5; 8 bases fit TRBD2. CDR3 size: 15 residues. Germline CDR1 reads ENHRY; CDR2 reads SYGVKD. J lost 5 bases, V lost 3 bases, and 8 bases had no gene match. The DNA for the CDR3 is TGTGCCATCAGTGAAGGAGCGGGGGCCGGGGAGACCCAGTACTTC. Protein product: CAISEGAGAGETQYF.

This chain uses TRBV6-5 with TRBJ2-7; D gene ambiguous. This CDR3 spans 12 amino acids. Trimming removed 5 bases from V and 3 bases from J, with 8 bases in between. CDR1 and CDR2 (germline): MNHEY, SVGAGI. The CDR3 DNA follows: TGTGCCAGCAGTCGCAGAAACTACGAGCAGTACTTC. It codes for CASSRRNYEQYF.

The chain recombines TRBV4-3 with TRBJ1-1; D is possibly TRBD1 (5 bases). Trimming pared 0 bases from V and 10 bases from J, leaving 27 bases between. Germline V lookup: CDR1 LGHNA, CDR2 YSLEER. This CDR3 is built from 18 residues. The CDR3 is CASSQERVWGNAPTGAFF. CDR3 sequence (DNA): TGCGCCAGCAGCCAAGAGCGGGTCTGGGGGAATGCCCCCACGGGAGCTTTCTTT.

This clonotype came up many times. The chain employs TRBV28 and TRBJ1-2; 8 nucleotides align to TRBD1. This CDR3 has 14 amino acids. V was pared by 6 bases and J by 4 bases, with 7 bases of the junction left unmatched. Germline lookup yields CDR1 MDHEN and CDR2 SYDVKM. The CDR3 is CASRPPDRGYGYTF. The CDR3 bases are TGTGCCAGCAGACCCCCCGACAGGGGCTATGGCTACACCTTC.